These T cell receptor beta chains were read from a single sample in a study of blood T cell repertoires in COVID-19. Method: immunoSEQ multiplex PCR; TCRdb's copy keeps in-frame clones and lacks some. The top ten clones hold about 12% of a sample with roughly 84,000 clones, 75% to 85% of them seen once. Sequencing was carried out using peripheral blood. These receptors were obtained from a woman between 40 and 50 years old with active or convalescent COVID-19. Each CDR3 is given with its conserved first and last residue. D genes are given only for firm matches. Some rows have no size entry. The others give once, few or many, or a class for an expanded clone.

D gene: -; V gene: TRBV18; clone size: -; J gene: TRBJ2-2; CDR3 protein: CASSPPGHNTGELFF; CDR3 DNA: TGTGCCAGCTCACCACCGGGGCACAACACCGGGGAGCTGTTTTTT
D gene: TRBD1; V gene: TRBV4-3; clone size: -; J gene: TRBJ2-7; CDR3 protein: CASSQELGQGFSEQYF; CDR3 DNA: TGCGCCAGCAGCCAAGAACTGGGACAGGGTTTTAGCGAGCAGTACTTC
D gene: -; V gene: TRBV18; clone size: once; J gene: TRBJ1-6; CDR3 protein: CASSPTFGVMNSPLHF; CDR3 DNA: TGTGCCAGCTCACCAACCTTCGGAGTAATGAATTCACCCCTCCACTTT
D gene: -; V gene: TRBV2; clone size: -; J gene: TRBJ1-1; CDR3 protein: CASSEVGGAPGNTEAFF; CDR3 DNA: TGTGCCAGCAGTGAAGTTGGGGGGGCCCCCGGGAACACTGAAGCTTTCTTT
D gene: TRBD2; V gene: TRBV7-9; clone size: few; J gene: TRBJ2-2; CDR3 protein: CASSPTSGYYGELFF; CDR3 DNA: TGTGCCAGCAGCCCGACTAGCGGGTACTACGGGGAGCTGTTTTTT
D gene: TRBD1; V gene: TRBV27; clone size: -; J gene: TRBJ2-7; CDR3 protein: CASSLMTGSSYEQYF; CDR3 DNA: TGTGCCAGCAGTTTAATGACAGGGAGCTCCTACGAGCAGTACTTC
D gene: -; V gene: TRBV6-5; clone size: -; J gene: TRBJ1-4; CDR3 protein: CASSYSSGLSGEKLFF; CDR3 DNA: TGTGCCAGCAGTTACTCTTCAGGGCTTTCGGGTGAAAAACTGTTTTTT
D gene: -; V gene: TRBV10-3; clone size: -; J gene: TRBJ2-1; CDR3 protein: CAIITDNYNEQFF; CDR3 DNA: TGTGCCATCATCACTGACAACTACAATGAGCAGTTCTTC
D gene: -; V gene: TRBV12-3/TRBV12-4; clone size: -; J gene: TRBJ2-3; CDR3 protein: CASSFGDTQYF; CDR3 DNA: TGTGCCAGCAGTTTCGGTGATACGCAGTATTTT
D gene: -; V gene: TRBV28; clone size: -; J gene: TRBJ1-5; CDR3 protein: CASNERKGEQPQHF; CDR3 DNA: TGTGCCAGCAACGAGAGGAAGGGGGAGCAGCCCCAGCATTTT
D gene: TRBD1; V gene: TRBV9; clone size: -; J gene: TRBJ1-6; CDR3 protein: CASSGGQGLGPLHF; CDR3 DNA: TGTGCCAGCAGCGGCGGACAGGGCCTAGGCCCCCTCCACTTT
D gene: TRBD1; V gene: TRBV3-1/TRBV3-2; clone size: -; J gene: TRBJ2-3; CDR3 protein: CASSHQGADTDTQYF; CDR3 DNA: TGTGCCAGCAGCCACCAGGGGGCCGACACAGATACGCAGTATTTT
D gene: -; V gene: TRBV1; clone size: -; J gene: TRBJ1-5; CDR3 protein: CTSSPSYSNQPQHF; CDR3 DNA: TGCACCAGCAGCCCGTCCTATAGCAATCAGCCCCAGCATTTT
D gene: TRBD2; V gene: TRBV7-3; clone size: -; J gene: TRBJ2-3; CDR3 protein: CASPRALGLAGGTDTQYF; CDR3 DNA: TGTGCCAGCCCTAGGGCCCTCGGACTAGCGGGGGGGACAGATACGCAGTATTTT
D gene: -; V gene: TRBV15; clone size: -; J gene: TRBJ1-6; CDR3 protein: CATSIMKPPNSPLHF; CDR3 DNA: TGTGCCACCAGCATTATGAAGCCCCCCAATTCACCCCTCCACTTT
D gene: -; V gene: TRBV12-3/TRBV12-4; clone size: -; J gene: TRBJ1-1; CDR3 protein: CASKRGGNTEAFF; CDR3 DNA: TGTGCCAGCAAAAGAGGGGGGAACACTGAAGCTTTCTTT
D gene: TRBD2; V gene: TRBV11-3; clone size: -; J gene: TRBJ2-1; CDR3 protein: CASSRWGGEQFF; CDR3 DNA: TGTGCCAGCAGCCGATGGGGGGGTGAGCAGTTCTTC
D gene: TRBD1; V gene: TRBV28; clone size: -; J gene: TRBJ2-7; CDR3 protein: CASIGTGSHEQYF; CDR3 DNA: TGTGCCAGCATCGGGACAGGTTCCCACGAGCAGTACTTC
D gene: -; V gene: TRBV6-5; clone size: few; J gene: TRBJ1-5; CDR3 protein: CASSYSRYSNQPQHF; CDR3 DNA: TGTGCCAGCAGTTACTCGAGATATAGCAATCAGCCCCAGCATTTT